These 32 T cell receptor beta chains were sequenced from one sample in a study of radiation and T cells in renal cell carcinoma. As to time point: baseline pretreatment blood. Treatment given: 15 Gy SBRT to primary tumor, nephrectomy 4 weeks later. Profiling relied on immunoSEQ multiplex PCR, and the TCRdb table lists in-frame clones only, not all of them. The sample carries some 100,000 clones, over 75% recorded once. This material consisted of blood, taken from a patient whose treatment included radiotherapy and nephrectomy. These receptors came from a man aged 60-69 years with renal cell carcinoma.

This clone showed up just a few times. The rearrangement links TRBV19 to TRBJ2-7, with 7 bases aligning to TRBD1. After removal of 5 bases from V and 4 bases from J, the junction contained 11 bases not matched to a gene. The CDR3 sequence is 15 residues long. Looked up from germline, CDR1 is LNHDA and CDR2 is SQIVND (reference sequence). The CDR3 nucleotides read TGTGCCAGTAGTCCTCATTCCGGGACAGAGTACGAGCAGTACTTC. Its protein is CASSPHSGTEYEQYF. Looking up the rest from reference TRBV19 and TRBJ2-7 gives the full variable domain: DGGITQSPKYLFRKEGQNVTLSCEQNLNHDAMYWYRQDPGQGLRLIYYSQIVNDFQKGDIAEGYSVSREKKESFPLTVTSAQKNPTAFYLCASSPHSGTEYEQYFGPGTRLTVT.

In this sample, this clone turned up a few times. This chain links TRBV28 with TRBJ1-3; the D gene is possibly TRBD1 (5 bases). Germline-derived CDR1 and CDR2 are MDHEN and SYDVKM. V was clipped by 7 bases and J by 0 bases, with 13 bases between them. The CDR3 covers 15 residues. The CDR3 sequence: CASIVPGLSGNTIYF. The CDR3 region has the DNA TGTGCCAGCATCGTCCCGGGACTCTCTGGAAACACCATATATTTT.

This chain links TRBV21-1 with TRBJ1-1; the D call TRBD1 from the table was never checked on the DNA. TRBV21-1 has pseudogene status. There are 16 residues in the CDR3. CDR3 sequence (DNA): TGTGCCAGCAGCAAAGACGAGGGGGTCGTGGACACTGAAGCTTTCTTT. It yields the protein CASSKDEGVVDTEAFF.

The J gene is TRBJ2-1, the V gene TRBV9, with TRBD2 identical over 11 bases. The junction had 4 bases not matched to a gene; V was cut back by 2 bases and J by 6 bases. This CDR3 has 15 residues. Germline assignment: CDR1 SGDLS and CDR2 YYNGEE. CDR3 in amino acids: CASSVSGTSGNEQFF. The DNA for the CDR3 is TGTGCCAGCAGCGTTTCCGGGACTAGCGGCAATGAGCAGTTCTTC.

This chain links TRBV27 with TRBJ2-5; D might be TRBD1 (6 bases). Germline V gives CDR1 MNHEY, CDR2 SMNVEV (reference sequence). The CDR3 runs to 14 residues. The V gene lost 6 bases and the J gene lost 2 bases, with 13 bases spanning the gap. The CDR3 region is CASSRYTGQETQYF. The CDR3, as DNA: TGTGCCAGCAGCCGTTATACAGGGCAAGAGACCCAGTACTTC.

This clone was counted only a few times. The rearrangement uses TRBV18 and TRBJ2-7, with 7 bases identical to TRBD2. The CDR3 is made up of 12 amino acids. V lost 4 bases, J lost 7 bases, and 4 bases stayed unmatched. Germline V CDR1 and CDR2: KGHSH, LQKENI. The CDR3 here is CASSRGGEEQYF. The CDR3 nucleotides are TGTGCCAGCTCACGGGGGGGAGAAGAGCAGTACTTC.

Only one count was recorded for this clone. This chain connects TRBV10-1 to TRBJ1-2; tentative D call: TRBD1 (6 bases). V shed 8 bases and J shed 8 bases, with 12 bases lying between them. The CDR3 spans 11 residues. Germline CDR1 WNHNN, CDR2 SYGVQD (reference sequence). Written as DNA, the CDR3 is TGCGCCAGCGGGGGCCCTTGGGGCTACACCTTC. This encodes CASGGPWGYTF.

The chain links TRBV2 to TRBJ2-1; D not resolved. Germline CDR1 is SNHLY and CDR2 is FYNNEI. The CDR3 is made up of 14 amino acids. Between the trimmed V and J ends, which lost 3 bases and 8 bases, there was a span of 14 bases. This CDR3 is CASSDRPQIDEQFF. Here the CDR3 DNA reads TGTGCCAGCAGTGACCGGCCCCAGATCGATGAGCAGTTCTTC.

This clone was found once. The J gene is TRBJ1-2, the V gene TRBV18; 8 bases align to TRBD1. V lost 6 bases, J lost 6 bases, and 9 bases stayed unmatched. The CDR3 is 14 residues long. Germline V gene data show CDR1 as KGHSH and CDR2 as LQKENI. DNA of the CDR3: TGTGCCAGCTCCCTGCAACAGGGGGAAGATGGCTACACCTTC. This codes for CASSLQQGEDGYTF.

The chain carries TRBV1 and TRBJ2-1; the DNA was not compared with TRBD2, the D call given in the table. TRBV1 is classified as a pseudogene. This CDR3 has 15 amino acids. The CDR3 region has the DNA TGCACCAGCACCGTGGGACTAGCGGGTATCCATGAGCAGTTCTTC. This codes for CTSTVGLAGIHEQFF.

The chain is built from TRBV6-4 and TRBJ2-2; weak D call: TRBD1 (5 bases). This CDR3 comprises 13 residues. Trimming shortened V by 5 bases and J by 6 bases, and 10 bases separated the two germline ends. CDR1 MRHNA and CDR2 SNTAGT come from the germline V gene. The CDR3 nucleotides are TGTGCCAGCAGTTACCAGGGTGCCGGGGAGCTGTTTTTT. Amino acid sequence: CASSYQGAGELFF.

The chain uses TRBV5-4 and TRBJ1-3; D call uncertain. Trimming cost V 7 bases and J 1 base, with 3 bases left between them. The CDR3 is 11 amino acids. CDR1 and CDR2 (germline): SGHNT, YYREEE (reference sequence). The CDR3 here is CASYSGNTIYF. CDR3 sequence (DNA): TGTGCCAGCTATTCTGGAAACACCATATATTTT.

The J gene is TRBJ1-5, the V gene TRBV28, with D possibly being TRBD1 (6 bases). This CDR3 comprises 15 residues. Germline CDR1 reads MDHEN; CDR2 reads SYDVKM. V was cut by 6 bases and J by 0 bases, with 12 bases left in between. In nucleotides, the CDR3 is TGTGCCAGCAGCGCGGACAGTTATAGCAATCAGCCCCAGCATTTT. Translating gives CASSADSYSNQPQHF.

The chain employs TRBV10-3 and TRBJ1-1; unclear D gene. CDR1 and CDR2 from the germline V gene are ENHRY and SYGVKD. The CDR3 spans 14 residues. Trimming left V 0 bases short and J 1 base short, with 6 bases between. CDR3 DNA sequence: TGTGCCATCAGTGAGTCCCCAGCGAACACTGAAGCTTTCTTT. Protein sequence: CAISESPANTEAFF.

The chain joins TRBV4-1 to TRBJ1-4; 8 positions match TRBD1. The CDR3 loop spans 15 amino acids. Germline V gene lookup returns CDR1 MGHRA and CDR2 YSYEKL. Losses at the gene ends were 4 bases for V and 3 bases for J; bases not matched to a gene: 4. CDR3 DNA: TGCGCCAGCAGCCGCGGACAGGGATCTAATGAAAAACTGTTTTTT. Translated: CASSRGQGSNEKLFF.

CDR3 loop: CASSLPGLANEQFF. The DNA of the CDR3 is TGTGCCAGCAGTCTCCCGGGACTAGCCAATGAGCAGTTCTTC. The rearrangement uses TRBV4-2 and TRBJ2-1, with 9 positions matching TRBD2. V trimming: 6 bases; J trimming: 6 bases; junction bases outside the gene matches: 6. The CDR3 has 14 amino acids. CDR1 is LGHNA and CDR2 is YNFKEQ in the germline V gene.

The chain joins TRBV9 to TRBJ2-3, with 12 bases identical to TRBD2. Germline lookup yields CDR1 SGDLS and CDR2 YYNGEE. This CDR3 spans 16 amino acids. V was clipped by 3 bases and J by 6 bases; unmatched bases: 8. The CDR3 DNA is TGTGCCAGCAGCGGGAGACTAGCGGGAGAATCGGATACGCAGTATTTT. As protein: CASSGRLAGESDTQYF.

The chain carries TRBV7-7 and TRBJ1-5; possibly TRBD1 for D (6 bases). V lost 3 bases, J lost 4 bases, and 25 bases lay in between. Germline lookup yields CDR1 SSHAT and CDR2 FNYEAQ (reference sequence). The CDR3 contains 19 residues. CDR3 loop: CASSFRSGSVAGVNQPQHF. In DNA form, the CDR3 reads TGTGCCAGCAGCTTTCGGTCAGGATCAGTGGCAGGGGTTAATCAGCCCCAGCATTTT.

CDR3 amino acids: CASSYVGQGRGEQYF. The DNA of the CDR3 is TGTGCCAGCAGTTACGTCGGACAGGGTCGAGGGGAGCAGTACTTC. V is TRBV6-6 and J is TRBJ2-7; 8 positions match TRBD1. Per the germline V gene, CDR1 is MNHNY and CDR2 is SVGAGI (reference sequence). Trimming removed 2 bases from V and 7 bases from J; junction bases left unmatched: 10. The CDR3 is 15 residues long.

This clone came up once. This sequence joins TRBV19 and TRBJ2-1; 10 bases line up with TRBD2. This CDR3 is 18 amino acids long. The junction had 12 bases not matched to a gene; V was cut back by 7 bases and J by 0 bases. Germline V gene data show CDR1 as LNHDA and CDR2 as SQIVND (reference sequence). CDR3 loop: CASKGRSGRGSSYNEQFF. The CDR3 DNA reads as TGTGCCAGTAAAGGAAGGAGCGGGAGGGGAAGCTCCTACAATGAGCAGTTCTTC. Full variable domain (outside the CDR3, taken from reference TRBV19 and TRBJ2-1): DGGITQSPKYLFRKEGQNVTLSCEQNLNHDAMYWYRQDPGQGLRLIYYSQIVNDFQKGDIAEGYSVSREKKESFPLTVTSAQKNPTAFYLCASKGRSGRGSSYNEQFFGPGTRLTVL.

This clone appeared once. The chain recombines TRBV18 with TRBJ1-4; D ambiguous. Germline V gives CDR1 KGHSH, CDR2 LQKENI. The CDR3 length is 14 residues. Trimming took off 9 bases at V and 5 bases at J, with 16 bases between the two ends. In DNA, the CDR3 is TGTGCCAGTCGTGACCGACCGAGAAATGAAAAACTGTTTTTT. Translated: CASRDRPRNEKLFF.

V usage is TRBV19 and J usage is TRBJ2-7, with D possibly TRBD2 on 5 matching bases. The CDR3 sequence is 14 residues long. CDR1 is LNHDA and CDR2 is SQIVND in the germline V gene (reference sequence). V shed 3 bases and J shed 4 bases, with 13 bases lying between them. Here the CDR3 reads CASSMSSGGYEQYF. The CDR3 bases are TGTGCCAGTAGTATGTCCAGTGGAGGATACGAGCAGTACTTC.

The V and J genes are TRBV19 and TRBJ2-3, with 10 bases matching TRBD2. Germline V gene data show CDR1 as LNHDA and CDR2 as SQIVND (reference sequence). V trimming: 5 bases; J trimming: 5 bases; junction bases outside the gene matches: 13. The CDR3 has 17 amino acids. The CDR3 reads CASSSPGLASLGDTQYF. The CDR3 DNA is TGTGCCAGTAGTTCACCGGGACTAGCGTCGTTGGGAGATACGCAGTATTTT.

The sample holds a few counts of this clone. This chain joins TRBV13 and TRBJ2-7, with D unclear. The V end lost 5 bases, the J end lost 0 bases, and 14 bases lay between the germline ends. The length of the CDR3 is 15 residues. Looked up from germline, CDR1 is PRHDT and CDR2 is FYEKMQ (reference sequence). The CDR3 is CASSDSRAGSYEQYF. The CDR3 nucleotides are TGTGCCAGCAGCGACTCCCGGGCAGGCTCCTACGAGCAGTACTTC.

This clone was counted a few times. This chain connects TRBV6-1 to TRBJ2-5; D uncertain. The V and J ends lost 2 bases and 5 bases respectively, with 6 bases between them. The CDR3 is 12 amino acids. Looked up from germline, CDR1 is MNHNS and CDR2 is SASEGT. The DNA for the CDR3 is TGTGCCAGCAGTGAAAGGTTCGAGACCCAGTACTTC. Translated, it gives CASSERFETQYF.

This clone turned up a few times. This chain links TRBV5-1 with TRBJ2-7; D not resolved. Trimming removed 0 bases at V and 9 bases at J, with 10 bases between. This CDR3 is 12 amino acids long. Germline lookup yields CDR1 SGHRS and CDR2 YFSETQ. CDR3 protein: CASSLEGSGQYF. The CDR3 bases are TGCGCCAGCAGCTTGGAAGGGTCGGGGCAGTACTTC.

The chain employs TRBV30 and TRBJ1-1; D is perhaps TRBD1 (6 bases). Germline V CDR1 and CDR2: GTSNPN, SVGIG (reference sequence). V dropped 2 bases and J dropped 7 bases, with 14 bases sitting between them. The CDR3 is made up of 13 amino acids. This chain's CDR3 is CAWSTKGGIEAFF. The CDR3 nucleotides read TGTGCCTGGAGTACCAAAGGGGGGATTGAAGCTTTCTTT.

The gene calls are TRBV5-4 and TRBJ1-4; 7 bases fit TRBD1. Trimming at V came to 3 bases and at J to 4 bases, leaving 3 bases not matched to a gene. Looked up from germline, CDR1 is SGHNT and CDR2 is YYREEE (reference sequence). This CDR3 is 14 amino acids long. The CDR3 region has the DNA TGTGCCAGCAGCTCACAGGGGTTTAATGAAAAACTGTTTTTT. Protein: CASSSQGFNEKLFF.

This chain's CDR3 is CASSPVTRGAQHF. The DNA for the CDR3 is TGTGCCAGCAGCCCCGTAACCAGGGGGGCCCAGCATTTT. The rearrangement joins TRBV2 to TRBJ1-5, with 7 bases that match TRBD1. CDR1 and CDR2 (germline): SNHLY, FYNNEI. The length of the CDR3 is 13 residues. Trimming took 6 bases from V and 11 from J; bases not matched to a gene: 10.

The DNA of the CDR3 is TGTGCCAGCTCACCATTAACAGACCCCACTGAAGCTTTCTTT. This encodes CASSPLTDPTEAFF. The chain joins TRBV18 to TRBJ1-1; no firm D call. Germline CDR1 KGHSH, CDR2 LQKENI. This CDR3 comprises 14 residues. V lost 2 bases and J 4 bases, leaving 11 bases between the germline ends.

This chain connects TRBV4-1 to TRBJ2-1; the D gene could be TRBD1 or TRBD2 (5 bases each). V was clipped by 0 bases and J by 16 bases, with 19 bases between them. Germline V CDR1 and CDR2: MGHRA, YSYEKL. The CDR3 runs to 14 residues. The CDR3 protein is CASSQDGIPGPRFF. The CDR3 bases are TGCGCCAGCAGCCAAGATGGAATCCCGGGACCGCGCTTCTTC.

The genes are TRBV6-1 and TRBJ2-3, with 10 bases that match TRBD1. In germline, CDR1 is MNHNS, CDR2 SASEGT. The CDR3 is made up of 15 amino acids. V shed 3 bases, J shed 4 bases, and the junction held 4 bases outside the gene matches. CDR3 protein: CASSEETGGPDTQYF. The CDR3, as DNA: TGTGCCAGCAGTGAGGAGACAGGGGGCCCAGATACGCAGTATTTT.